Listed here is a single TCR beta chain. The antigen is undetermined. These data originate in a study of memory B cells and T cells in multiple sclerosis. The study's findings and limits: Normalization was needed because clone-set size differences affected shared clonotype counts.

CFSE-dim autoproliferating and CFSE-high non-proliferating T cells from unstimulated culture were sequenced separately. Fewer than 65 million CFSE-labeled PBMCs were cultured less than eight days unstimulated, then replicate wells were pooled. The PBMCs received about 0.5 uM CFSE and serum-free culture with no added stimuli. Sequenced by immunoSEQ multiplex PCR; TCRdb stores in-frame clones only, minus some. Of around 30,000 clones in the sample, roughly 86% are singletons; the top ten hold less than 3.5%. CDR3 length: 17 amino acids. Germline V gene data show CDR1 as MDHEN and CDR2 as SYDVKM. The junction had 7 bases not matched to a gene; V was cut back by 5 bases and J by 1 base.

The chain joins TRBV28 to TRBJ2-7; 14 bases match TRBD2. The sequenced material came from PBMCs from blood kept in culture. The clonotype was recovered from a human donor with multiple sclerosis. CDR3 nucleotide sequence: TGTGCCAGCAGTCCCGGGACTAGCGGGAGATTTTCCTACGAGCAGTACTTC. It codes for CASSPGTSGRFSYEQYF.